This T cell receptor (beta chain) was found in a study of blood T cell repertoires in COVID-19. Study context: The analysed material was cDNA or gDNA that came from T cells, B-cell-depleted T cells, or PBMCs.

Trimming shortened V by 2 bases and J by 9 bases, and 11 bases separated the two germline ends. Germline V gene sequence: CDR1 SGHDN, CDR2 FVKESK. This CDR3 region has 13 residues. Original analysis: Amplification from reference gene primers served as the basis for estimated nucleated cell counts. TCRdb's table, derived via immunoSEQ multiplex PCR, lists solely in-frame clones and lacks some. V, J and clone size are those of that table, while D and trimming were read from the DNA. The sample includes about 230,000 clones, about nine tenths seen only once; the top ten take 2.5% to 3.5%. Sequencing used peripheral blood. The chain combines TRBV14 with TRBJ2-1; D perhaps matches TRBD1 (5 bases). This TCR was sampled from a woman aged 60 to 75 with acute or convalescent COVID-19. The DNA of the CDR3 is TGTGCCAGCAGCCAATTTCAGGGATTTGAGCAGTTCTTC. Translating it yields CASSQFQGFEQFF.